A selection of T cell receptor beta chains follows, all from one sample in a study of identical twins. MiXCR was run by TCRdb on the 5' RACE reads, yielding one entry per CDR3 protein. The data show about 530,000 distinct CDR3 sequences, about a fifth seen once. The same specimen was also included in a second study, on yellow fever vaccine responses in identical twins.

The sample was CD4+ T cells sorted from blood. The receptors derive from a young woman in good health. Each CDR3 is given with its conserved first and last residue. D genes are given only for firm matches. Clone sizes are given selectively: once, few, many, or a class where the clone is expanded.

d_gene,abundance,j_gene,v_gene,CDR3nt,CDR3aa
TRBD2,NA,TRBJ2-1,TRBV6-1,TGTGCCAGCAGCCCTACCGGGACTAGCGGGATAGTTCATGAGCAGTTCTTC,CASSPTGTSGIVHEQFF
NA,few,TRBJ2-7,TRBV4-1,TGCGCCAGCAGCCAAGATCCGGGGCCATCGTACGAGCAGTACTTC,CASSQDPGPSYEQYF
TRBD2,NA,TRBJ2-3,TRBV9,TGTGCCAGCAGCGTAGGACTAGCGGGAGCATTAGATACGCAGTATTTT,CASSVGLAGALDTQYF
TRBD2,NA,TRBJ2-1,TRBV11-2,TGTGCCAGCAGGTCAGGGTGGGGAGCGGGAGGTAGGGATGAGCAGTTCTTC,CASRSGWGAGGRDEQFF
NA,NA,TRBJ1-1,TRBV6-5,TGTGCCAGCAGTTACTCAGGGAAGTCCACTGAAGCTTTCTTT,CASSYSGKSTEAFF
NA,NA,TRBJ2-4,TRBV27,TGTGCCAGCACCACTAGGGGCGGGGAAGCCAAAAACATTCAGTACTTC,CASTTRGGEAKNIQYF
NA,NA,TRBJ2-7,TRBV2,TGTGCCAGCAGTGAATTACTAGCTCTTCTATCCTACGAGCAGTACTTC,CASSELLALLSYEQYF
TRBD1,NA,TRBJ1-6,TRBV10-3,TGTGCCATCAGCCTGGACAGGATTAATTCACCCCTCCACTTT,CAISLDRINSPLHF
TRBD1,NA,TRBJ1-2,TRBV12-3/TRBV12-4,TGTGCCAGCACCATATGGACAGGGAAACAGTCTGGCTACACCTTC,CASTIWTGKQSGYTF
TRBD2,once,TRBJ2-1,TRBV5-1,TGCGCCAGCAGCTTGACGGGGGGGTCCGACAATGAGCAGTTCTTC,CASSLTGGSDNEQFF
NA,many,TRBJ2-2,TRBV5-1,TGCGCCAGCAGCTTGTTCGGTTACTCGAACACCGGGGAGCTGTTTTTT,CASSLFGYSNTGELFF
NA,few,TRBJ2-1,TRBV20-1,TGCAGTGCTAGAATCCGAGGGGCGGTGGTCTTC,CSARIRGAVVF
NA,NA,TRBJ1-2,TRBV20-1,TGCAGTGCTAGCGCAGGGTTCGACTATGGCTACACCTTC,CSASAGFDYGYTF
TRBD2,NA,TRBJ2-1,TRBV27,TGTGCCAGCAGTCTGACTAGCGGGACGGGCAATGAGCAGTTCTTC,CASSLTSGTGNEQFF
NA,NA,TRBJ1-5,TRBV12-3/TRBV12-4,TGTGCCAGCAGTGGAGGGGGAGAAAGCAATCAGCCCCAGCATTTT,CASSGGGESNQPQHF
NA,few,TRBJ2-3,TRBV12-3/TRBV12-4,TGTGCCAGCAGTTTAGTGGATACACGCACAGATACGCAGTATTTT,CASSLVDTRTDTQYF
TRBD2,NA,TRBJ2-2,TRBV25-1,TGTGCCAGCAGTGAATCGGGGAGGGCTGAGCTGTTTTTT,CASSESGRAELFF
NA,few,TRBJ1-1,TRBV3-1,TGTGCCAGCAGCCAAGGGCGGGGTATGAACACTGAAGCTTTCTTT,CASSQGRGMNTEAFF
TRBD2,few,TRBJ2-7,TRBV7-8,TGTGCCAGCAGCTTCGGGGGGTTATACGAGCAGTACTTC,CASSFGGLYEQYF
TRBD1,few,TRBJ2-1,TRBV2,TGTGCCAGCAGTGCACAAAGGGGGCACAATGAGCAGTTCTTC,CASSAQRGHNEQFF
TRBD2,few,TRBJ2-1,TRBV27,TGTGCCAGCAGGGGGACTAACTCCTACAATGAGCAGTTCTTC,CASRGTNSYNEQFF
TRBD2,NA,TRBJ2-1,TRBV5-1,TGTGCCAGCAGCATTAGCGGGAGCTCCTACAATGAGCAGTTCTTC,CASSISGSSYNEQFF
TRBD2,few,TRBJ2-7,TRBV10-3,TGTGCCATCAGTGAGGCTCGGACTAGCGCCTACGAGCAGTACTTC,CAISEARTSAYEQYF
NA,many,TRBJ1-3,TRBV7-6,TGTGCCAGCAGCTTATCCCGTCCTGGAAACACCATATATTTT,CASSLSRPGNTIYF
NA,NA,TRBJ2-7,TRBV29-1,TGCAGCGTTGTCCACTACGAGCAGTACTTC,CSVVHYEQYF
NA,few,TRBJ1-1,TRBV20-1,TGCAGTGCCCCGGGGGGGAAGCTGAACACTGAAGCTTTCTTT,CSAPGGKLNTEAFF
NA,NA,TRBJ1-2,TRBV12-3/TRBV12-4,TGTGCCAGCAATCGACGGAACGTCTATGGCTACACCTTC,CASNRRNVYGYTF
NA,NA,TRBJ2-1,TRBV4-1,TGCGCCAGCAGCCAAGACACACGTTATGAGCAGTTCTTC,CASSQDTRYEQFF
TRBD2,few,TRBJ2-5,TRBV15,TGTGCCACCAGCAGAGATCCTACTAGCGGGGGGGGCCGAGAGACCCAGTACTTC,CATSRDPTSGGGRETQYF
NA,NA,TRBJ2-3,TRBV24-1,TGTGCCACCAGTGATCGCGGCACAGATACGCAGTATTTT,CATSDRGTDTQYF
NA,NA,TRBJ2-1,TRBV3-1,TGTGCCAGCAGCCAAGAGTGGGCAGTCTACAATGAGCAGTTCTTC,CASSQEWAVYNEQFF
TRBD2,few,TRBJ2-3,TRBV5-1,TGCGCCAGCAGTTATAGACTAGCGGGGAGCACAGATACGCAGTATTTT,CASSYRLAGSTDTQYF
NA,NA,TRBJ1-1,TRBV27,TGTGCCAGCCTCCCCCATACCATGAACACTGAAGCTTTCTTT,CASLPHTMNTEAFF
TRBD1,few,TRBJ1-1,TRBV12-3/TRBV12-4,TGTGCCAGCAGTTTGGATAGGGGGCTAAGTACTGAAGCTTTCTTT,CASSLDRGLSTEAFF
NA,NA,TRBJ2-1,TRBV20-1,TGCAGTGCTAGCAAAGCTACAGGGTCGATCTATGAGCAGTTCTTC,CSASKATGSIYEQFF
NA,NA,TRBJ2-7,TRBV21-1,TGTGCCAGCAGCAAACCATCTACGGGACTAGCGGGAGTTAGGACCTACGAGCAGTACTTC,CASSKPSTGLAGVRTYEQYF
NA,few,TRBJ1-6,TRBV12-3/TRBV12-4,TGTGCCAGCAGTTTGGGGAGTAATTCACCCCTCCACTTT,CASSLGSNSPLHF
NA,few,TRBJ1-2,TRBV12-3/TRBV12-4,TGTGCCAGCAAACCCTCTGGCAGCTTTCACTATGGCTACACCTTC,CASKPSGSFHYGYTF
NA,NA,TRBJ2-2,TRBV12-3/TRBV12-4,TGTGCCAGCAGTTCTCGCATTAAGAACACCGGGGAGCTGTTTTTT,CASSSRIKNTGELFF
TRBD2,few,TRBJ2-3,TRBV2,TGTGCCAGCAGTGGGGGACTAGCGGGAACGGGGTATCCGCAGTATTTT,CASSGGLAGTGYPQYF
NA,NA,TRBJ2-1,TRBV7-2,TGTGCCAGCAGCTTAATTGCCATTTTGCGAAACAATGAGCAGTTCTTC,CASSLIAILRNNEQFF